This TCR beta chain was documented in a study of regulatory T cells in long-lasting Graves disease. In the study overall: Patients met the persistent Graves' disease definition after over 5 years of antithyroid drugs with positive TSH receptor antibodies.

Study-level findings and limits: Favored gene segments in persistent disease were TRBV28, TRBJ1-2 and TRBJ2-5. Limited samples may have lowered accuracy.

As regards this clonotype: The antigen is undetermined.

The CDR3 spans 16 residues. The germline V gene encodes CDR1 MGHRA and CDR2 YSYEKL. The V and J ends lost 1 base and 4 bases, in that order; junction bases with no gene match: 8. Time point meaning: persistent/refractory GD, antithyroid drugs over 5 years with positive TRAb. After RNA was extracted from PBMCs, the TCR library was made from it. In each case, Graves' disease was diagnosed per American Thyroid Association guidelines. Library construction for TCR beta used iRepertoire HTBI primers and Arm-PCR of CDR3 regions. TCRdb re-called the multiplex PCR reads with MiXCR, one entry per CDR3 protein. Among a few hundred thousand distinct CDR3 sequences, 20% to 30% were seen once, and the ten largest hold roughly a quarter.

This receptor was taken from a female donor with Graves disease. The sequencing used peripheral blood mononuclear cells (PBMCs), collected when the disease was refractory, from a patient treated with antithyroid drugs. This rearrangement joins TRBV4-1 to TRBJ2-7, with TRBD2 identical over 9 bases. The CDR3 here is CASSQGLASGKYEQYF. CDR3 nucleotides: TGCGCCAGCAGCCAAGGTTTGGCTAGCGGGAAGTACGAGCAGTACTTC.